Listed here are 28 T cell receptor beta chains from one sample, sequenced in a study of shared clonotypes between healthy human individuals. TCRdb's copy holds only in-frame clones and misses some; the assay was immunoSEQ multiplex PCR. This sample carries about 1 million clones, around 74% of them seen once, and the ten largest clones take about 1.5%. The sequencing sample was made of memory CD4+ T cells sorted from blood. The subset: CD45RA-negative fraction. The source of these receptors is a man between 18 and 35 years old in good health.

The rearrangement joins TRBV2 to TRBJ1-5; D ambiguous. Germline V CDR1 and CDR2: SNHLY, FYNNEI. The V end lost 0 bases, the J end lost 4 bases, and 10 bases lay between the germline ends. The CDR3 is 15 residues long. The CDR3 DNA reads TGTGCCAGCAGTGAAGCGCTGGTCAGTAATCAGCCCCAGCATTTT. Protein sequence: CASSEALVSNQPQHF.

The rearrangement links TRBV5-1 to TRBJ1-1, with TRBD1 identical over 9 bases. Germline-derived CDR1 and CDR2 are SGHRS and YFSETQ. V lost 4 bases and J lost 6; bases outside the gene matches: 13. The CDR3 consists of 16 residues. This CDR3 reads CASSVTTGTGLPEAFF. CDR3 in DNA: TGCGCCAGCAGCGTTACTACCGGGACAGGGCTTCCTGAAGCTTTCTTT. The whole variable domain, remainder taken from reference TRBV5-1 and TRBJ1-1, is KAGVTQTPRYLIKTRGQQVTLSCSPISGHRSVSWYQQTPGQGLQFLFEYFSETQRNKGNFPGRFSGRQFSNSRSEMNVSTLELGDSALYLCASSVTTGTGLPEAFFGQGTRLTVV.

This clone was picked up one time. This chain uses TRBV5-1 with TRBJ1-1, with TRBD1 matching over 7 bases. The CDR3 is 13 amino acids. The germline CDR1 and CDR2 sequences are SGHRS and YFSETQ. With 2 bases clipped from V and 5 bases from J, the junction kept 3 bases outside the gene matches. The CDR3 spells CASSFVTGTEAFF. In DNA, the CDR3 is TGCGCCAGCAGCTTTGTGACAGGGACTGAAGCTTTCTTT.

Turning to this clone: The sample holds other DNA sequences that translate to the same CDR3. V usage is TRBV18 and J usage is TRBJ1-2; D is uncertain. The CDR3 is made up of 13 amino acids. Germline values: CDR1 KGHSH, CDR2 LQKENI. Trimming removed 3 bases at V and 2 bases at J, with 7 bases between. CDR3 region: CASSPDRNYGYTF. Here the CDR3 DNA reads TGTGCCAGCTCACCGGACCGCAACTATGGCTACACCTTC.

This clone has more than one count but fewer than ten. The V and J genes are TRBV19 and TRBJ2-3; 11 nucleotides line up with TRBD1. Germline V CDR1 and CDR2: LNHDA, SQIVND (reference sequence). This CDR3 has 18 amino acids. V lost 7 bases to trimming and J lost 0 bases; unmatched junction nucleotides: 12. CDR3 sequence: CASTPRGQGASSTDTQYF. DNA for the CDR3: TGTGCCAGTACCCCCCGCGGACAGGGGGCGTCGAGCACAGATACGCAGTATTTT. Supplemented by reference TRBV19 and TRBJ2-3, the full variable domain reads DGGITQSPKYLFRKEGQNVTLSCEQNLNHDAMYWYRQDPGQGLRLIYYSQIVNDFQKGDIAEGYSVSREKKESFPLTVTSAQKNPTAFYLCASTPRGQGASSTDTQYFGPGTRLTVL.

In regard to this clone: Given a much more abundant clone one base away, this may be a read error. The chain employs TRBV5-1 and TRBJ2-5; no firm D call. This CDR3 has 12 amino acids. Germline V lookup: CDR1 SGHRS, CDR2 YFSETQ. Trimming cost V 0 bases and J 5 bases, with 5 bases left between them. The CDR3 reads CASSLGWETQYF. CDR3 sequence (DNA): TGCGCCAGCAGCTTGGGGTGGGAGACCCAGTACTTC.

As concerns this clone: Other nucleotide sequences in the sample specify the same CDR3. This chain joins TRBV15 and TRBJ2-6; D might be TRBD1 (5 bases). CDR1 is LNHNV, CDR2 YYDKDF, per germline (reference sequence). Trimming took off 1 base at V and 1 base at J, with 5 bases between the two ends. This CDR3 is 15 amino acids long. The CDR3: CATSRAGSGANVLTF. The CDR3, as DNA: TGTGCCACCAGCAGAGCAGGGTCTGGGGCCAACGTCCTGACTTTC. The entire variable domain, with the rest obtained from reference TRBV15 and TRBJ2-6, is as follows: DAMVIQNPRYQVTQFGKPVTLSCSQTLNHNVMYWYQQKSSQAPKLLFHYYDKDFNNEADTPDNFQSRRPNTSFCFLDIRSPGLGDTAMYLCATSRAGSGANVLTFGAGSRLTVL.

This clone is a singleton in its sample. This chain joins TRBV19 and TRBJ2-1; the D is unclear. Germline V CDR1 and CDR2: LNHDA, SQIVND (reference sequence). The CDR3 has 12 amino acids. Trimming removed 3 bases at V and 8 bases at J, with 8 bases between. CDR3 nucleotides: TGTGCCAGTAGTATCTCAATGCATGAGCAGTTCTTC. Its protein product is CASSISMHEQFF.

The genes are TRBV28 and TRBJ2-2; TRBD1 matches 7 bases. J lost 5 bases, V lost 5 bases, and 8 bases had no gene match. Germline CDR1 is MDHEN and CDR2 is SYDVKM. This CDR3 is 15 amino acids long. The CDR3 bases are TGTGCCAGCAGTGGCTGGTCGACAGGGACCGGGGAGCTGTTTTTT. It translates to CASSGWSTGTGELFF.

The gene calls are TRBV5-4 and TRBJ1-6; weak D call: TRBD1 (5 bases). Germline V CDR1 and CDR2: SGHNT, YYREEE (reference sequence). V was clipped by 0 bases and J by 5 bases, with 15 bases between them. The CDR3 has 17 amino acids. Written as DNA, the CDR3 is TGTGCCAGCAGCTTGGACAGACCGGGACTGAATAATTCACCCCTCCACTTT. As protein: CASSLDRPGLNNSPLHF.

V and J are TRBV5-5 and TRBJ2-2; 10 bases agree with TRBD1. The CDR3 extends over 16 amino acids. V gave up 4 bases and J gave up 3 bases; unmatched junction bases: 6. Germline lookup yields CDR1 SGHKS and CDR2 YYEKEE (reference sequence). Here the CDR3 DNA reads TGTGCCAGCAGCGAGGGACAGGGGACTTACACCGGGGAGCTGTTTTTT. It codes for CASSEGQGTYTGELFF. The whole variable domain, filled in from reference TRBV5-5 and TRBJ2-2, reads DAGVTQSPTHLIKTRGQQVTLRCSPISGHKSVSWYQQVLGQGPQFIFQYYEKEERGRGNFPDRFSARQFPNYSSELNVNALLLGDSALYLCASSEGQGTYTGELFFGEGSRLTVL.

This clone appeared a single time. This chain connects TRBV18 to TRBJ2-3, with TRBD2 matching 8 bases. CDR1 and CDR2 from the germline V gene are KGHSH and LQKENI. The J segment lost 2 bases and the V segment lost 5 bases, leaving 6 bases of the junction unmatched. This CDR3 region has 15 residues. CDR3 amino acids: CASSVAGIHTDTQYF. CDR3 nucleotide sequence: TGTGCCAGCTCAGTAGCGGGGATCCACACAGATACGCAGTATTTT.

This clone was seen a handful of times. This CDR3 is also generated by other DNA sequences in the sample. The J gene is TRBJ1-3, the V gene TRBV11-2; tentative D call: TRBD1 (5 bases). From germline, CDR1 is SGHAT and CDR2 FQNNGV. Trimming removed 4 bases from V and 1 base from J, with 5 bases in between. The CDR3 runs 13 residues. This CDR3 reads CASSSGSGNTIYF. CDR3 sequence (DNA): TGTGCCAGCAGCTCAGGGTCTGGAAACACCATATATTTT.

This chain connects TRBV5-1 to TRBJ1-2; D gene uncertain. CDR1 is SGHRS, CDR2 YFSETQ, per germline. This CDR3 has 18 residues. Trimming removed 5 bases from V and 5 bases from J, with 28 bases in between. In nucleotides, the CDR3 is TGCGCCAGCAGTCCGGACGGACTAAGTTATTTCGGGGAATATGGCTACACCTTC. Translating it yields CASSPDGLSYFGEYGYTF.

In DNA, the CDR3 is TGCGCCAGCAGCCAAGGTTCCGTAGGGGGTTCCTGGAACATTCAGTACTTC. It specifies CASSQGSVGGSWNIQYF. J is TRBJ2-4 and V is TRBV4-1; possible D gene TRBD1, 6 bases. V was trimmed by 1 base and J by 7 bases, leaving 20 bases between them. The CDR3 loop spans 17 amino acids. Looked up from germline, CDR1 is MGHRA and CDR2 is YSYEKL.

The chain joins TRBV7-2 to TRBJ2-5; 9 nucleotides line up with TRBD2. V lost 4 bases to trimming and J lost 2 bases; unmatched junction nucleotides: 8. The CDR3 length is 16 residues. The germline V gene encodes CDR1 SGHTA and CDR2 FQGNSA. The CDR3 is CASSSAGTSRQETQYF. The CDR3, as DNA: TGTGCCAGCAGCTCAGCCGGGACTAGCAGGCAAGAGACCCAGTACTTC.

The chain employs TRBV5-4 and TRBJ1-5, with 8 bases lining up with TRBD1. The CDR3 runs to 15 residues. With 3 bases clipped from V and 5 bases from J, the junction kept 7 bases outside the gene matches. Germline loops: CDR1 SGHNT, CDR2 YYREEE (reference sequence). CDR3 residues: CASSYGQGRDQPQHF. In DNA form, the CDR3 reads TGTGCCAGCAGCTACGGACAGGGAAGGGATCAGCCCCAGCATTTT.

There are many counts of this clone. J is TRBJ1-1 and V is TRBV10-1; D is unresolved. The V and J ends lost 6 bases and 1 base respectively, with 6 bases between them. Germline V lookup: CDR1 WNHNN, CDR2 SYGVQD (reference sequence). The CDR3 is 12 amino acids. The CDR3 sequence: CASRAANTEAFF. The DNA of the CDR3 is TGCGCCAGCAGGGCCGCGAACACTGAAGCTTTCTTT.

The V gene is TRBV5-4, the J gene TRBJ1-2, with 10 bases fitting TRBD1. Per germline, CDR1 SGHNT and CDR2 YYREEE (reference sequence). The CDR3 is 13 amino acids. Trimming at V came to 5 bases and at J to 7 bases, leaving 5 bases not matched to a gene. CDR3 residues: CASRRDRGSGYTF. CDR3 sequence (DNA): TGTGCCAGCAGGAGGGACAGGGGTAGTGGCTACACCTTC.

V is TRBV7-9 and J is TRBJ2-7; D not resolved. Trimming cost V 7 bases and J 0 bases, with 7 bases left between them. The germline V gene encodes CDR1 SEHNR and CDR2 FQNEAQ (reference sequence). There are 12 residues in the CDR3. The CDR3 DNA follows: TGTGCCAGCACCCAATACTCCTACGAGCAGTACTTC. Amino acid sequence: CASTQYSYEQYF.

In DNA, the CDR3 is TGTGCCAGCAGTTACTCGAGAGGGGATGTGTACGAGCAGTACTTC. It translates to CASSYSRGDVYEQYF. The chain couples TRBV6-6 to TRBJ2-7; D could derive from TRBD1 or TRBD2 (5 bases each). Germline values: CDR1 MNHNY, CDR2 SVGAGI (reference sequence). The germline V and J ends were trimmed by 0 bases and 4 bases, with 13 bases remaining between them. The CDR3 consists of 15 residues.

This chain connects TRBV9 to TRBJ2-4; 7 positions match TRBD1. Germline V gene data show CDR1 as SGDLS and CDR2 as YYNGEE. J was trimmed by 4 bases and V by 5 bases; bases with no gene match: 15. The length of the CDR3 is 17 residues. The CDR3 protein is CASRTPTGCLDKNIQYF. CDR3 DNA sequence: TGTGCCAGCAGGACCCCGACAGGGTGCCTCGATAAAAACATTCAGTACTTC.

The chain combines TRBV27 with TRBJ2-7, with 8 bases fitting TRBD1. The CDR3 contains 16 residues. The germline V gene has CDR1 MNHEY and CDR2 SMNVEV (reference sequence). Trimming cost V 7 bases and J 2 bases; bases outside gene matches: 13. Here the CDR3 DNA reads TGTGCCAGCAAAGCCCTAGGGACAGGCCGCACCTACGAGCAGTACTTC. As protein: CASKALGTGRTYEQYF.

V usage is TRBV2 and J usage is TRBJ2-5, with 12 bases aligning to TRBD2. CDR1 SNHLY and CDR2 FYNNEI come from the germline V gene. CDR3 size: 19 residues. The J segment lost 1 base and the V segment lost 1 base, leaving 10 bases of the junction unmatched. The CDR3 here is CASSEGLPTSGGRQETQYF. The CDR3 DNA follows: TGTGCCAGCAGTGAAGGACTCCCGACTAGCGGGGGTCGCCAAGAGACCCAGTACTTC.

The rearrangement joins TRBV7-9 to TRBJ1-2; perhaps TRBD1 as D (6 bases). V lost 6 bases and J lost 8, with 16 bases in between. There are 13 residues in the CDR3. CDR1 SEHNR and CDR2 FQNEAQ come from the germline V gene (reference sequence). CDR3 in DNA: TGTGCCAGCAGTCCCTCAGTGGGGGGCGGCTACACCTTC. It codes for CASSPSVGGGYTF. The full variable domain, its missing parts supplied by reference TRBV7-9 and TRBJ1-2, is DTGVSQNPRHKITKRGQNVTFRCDPISEHNRLYWYRQTLGQGPEFLTYFQNEAQLEKSRLLSDRFSAERPKGSFSTLEIQRTEQGDSAMYLCASSPSVGGGYTFGSGTRLTVV.

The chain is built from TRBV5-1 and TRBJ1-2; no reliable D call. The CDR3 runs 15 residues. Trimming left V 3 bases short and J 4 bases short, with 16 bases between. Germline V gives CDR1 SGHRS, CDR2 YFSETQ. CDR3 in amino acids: CASSSYPDGPYGYTF. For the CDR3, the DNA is TGCGCCAGCAGCTCCTACCCGGACGGACCCTATGGCTACACCTTC.

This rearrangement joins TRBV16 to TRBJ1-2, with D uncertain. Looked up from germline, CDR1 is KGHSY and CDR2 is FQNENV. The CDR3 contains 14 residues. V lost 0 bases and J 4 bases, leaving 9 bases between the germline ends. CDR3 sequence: CASSQSSASYGYTF. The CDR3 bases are TGTGCCAGCAGCCAATCTTCAGCCTCCTATGGCTACACCTTC.

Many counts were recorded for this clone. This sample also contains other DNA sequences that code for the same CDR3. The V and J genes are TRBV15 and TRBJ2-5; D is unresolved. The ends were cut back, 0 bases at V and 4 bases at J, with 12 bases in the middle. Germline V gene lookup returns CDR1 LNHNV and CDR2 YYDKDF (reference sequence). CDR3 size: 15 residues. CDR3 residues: CATSRDLGSGETQYF. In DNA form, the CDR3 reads TGTGCCACCAGCAGAGACCTGGGGTCGGGAGAGACCCAGTACTTC.